This T cell receptor beta chain is from a study of glioma-infiltrating T cells after dendritic cell vaccination. As for the study in general: Glioblastoma patients came from Phase I and II dendritic cell vaccination trials.

There are 13 residues in the CDR3. The V and J ends lost 4 bases and 5 bases respectively, with 11 bases between them. The germline V gene encodes CDR1 KGHSH and CDR2 LQKENI. Specified time point: after dendritic cell vaccination, including at tumor progression/relapse. PBMC were collected before vaccination, two weeks after the third vaccination, and at progression. The protocol was immunoSEQ multiplex PCR, while the TCRdb copy is restricted to in-frame clones and leaves out a portion. This sample has 75,000 to 95,000 clones, with roughly four fifths found just once. This clone has just a few counts.

This chain uses TRBV18 with TRBJ2-5, with D maybe TRBD2 (6 bases). This sample comprised blood, obtained after dendritic cell vaccination. The sequence was obtained from a human donor with glioblastoma. The CDR3 loop is CASSQGGAETQYF. The CDR3 bases are TGTGCCAGCTCACAGGGCGGGGCCGAGACCCAGTACTTC.